Below, 23 T cell receptor beta chains from the same sample are listed, as sequenced in a study of CD8 T cells in ankylosing spondylitis. TCRdb reprocessed the 5' RACE reads via MiXCR and lists one record per CDR3 protein. Seen here are under 450,000 distinct CDR3 sequences, approximately 20% observed once, and the top ten hold 10% to 15%. The material sequenced was blood, either unsorted or a sorted T cell fraction (not recorded which). These receptors came from a male donor with ankylosing spondylitis or in good health (not recorded which).

This clonotype was seen only a few times. The chain employs TRBV9 and TRBJ1-6; no firm D call. Germline CDR1 SGDLS, CDR2 YYNGEE. Trimming took off 0 bases at V and 10 bases at J, with 8 bases between the two ends. The CDR3 is made up of 13 amino acids. CDR3: CASSVALGSPLHF. CDR3 DNA: TGTGCCAGCAGCGTAGCTCTCGGGTCACCCCTCCACTTT.

J is TRBJ2-3 and V is TRBV30; 11 nucleotides match TRBD1. Germline lookup yields CDR1 GTSNPN and CDR2 SVGIG (reference sequence). Germline trimming cut 3 bases from V and 4 bases from J; bases unmatched to any gene: 6. This CDR3 spans 15 amino acids. CDR3 DNA: TGTGCCTGGAGCCGGACAGGGGGCGCGGCAGATACGCAGTATTTT. As protein: CAWSRTGGAADTQYF.

V and J are TRBV4-2 and TRBJ2-5; D remains unclear. The CDR3 runs 17 residues. Trimming took off 6 bases at V and 4 bases at J, with 24 bases between the two ends. CDR1 and CDR2 (germline): LGHNA, YNFKEQ. Written as DNA, the CDR3 is TGTGCCAGCAGTCCTTGGAGCGCGGATGCATCGGGAGAGACCCAGTACTTC. Residues: CASSPWSADASGETQYF.

The chain couples TRBV28 to TRBJ2-5; D is unclear. The V and J ends lost 8 bases and 5 bases respectively, with 18 bases between them. Germline CDR1 and CDR2: MDHEN and SYDVKM. This CDR3 comprises 14 residues. This CDR3 is CASQTPSTGETQYF. Written as DNA, the CDR3 is TGTGCCAGCCAAACCCCATCGACCGGGGAGACCCAGTACTTC. Looking up the rest from reference TRBV28 and TRBJ2-5 gives the full variable domain: DVKVTQSSRYLVKRTGEKVFLECVQDMDHENMFWYRQDPGLGLRLIYFSYDVKMKEKGDIPEGYSVSREKKERFSLILESASTNQTSMYLCASQTPSTGETQYFGPGTRLLVL.

The V and J genes are TRBV9 and TRBJ2-3, with D perhaps TRBD1 (5 bases). The CDR3 sequence is 13 residues long. Germline CDR1 reads SGDLS; CDR2 reads YYNGEE. Trimming removed 5 bases from V and 7 bases from J, with 14 bases in between. CDR3 in amino acids: CASSPRRTNTQYF. The DNA of the CDR3 is TGTGCCAGCAGTCCTAGGCGGACAAATACGCAGTATTTT.

This clonotype has more than one count but fewer than ten. The V gene is TRBV2, the J gene TRBJ2-5, with TRBD1 matching over 7 bases. Trimming took 8 bases from V and 3 from J; bases not matched to a gene: 9. The germline V gene encodes CDR1 SNHLY and CDR2 FYNNEI. This CDR3 has 14 amino acids. CDR3 region: CASYRGAREETQYF. The CDR3 nucleotides read TGTGCCAGCTACAGGGGAGCGCGAGAAGAGACCCAGTACTTC.

The chain joins TRBV12-3 or TRBV12-4 to TRBJ2-3; D is ambiguous. V gave up 6 bases and J gave up 0 bases, with 19 bases separating them. The CDR3 length is 17 residues. The DNA of the CDR3 is TGTGCCAGCAGATTCATAATCGACGGACCTAGCACAGATACGCAGTATTTT. Translated, it gives CASRFIIDGPSTDTQYF.

The V call is TRBV6-4, the J call TRBJ2-1, with 7 bases lining up with TRBD2. CDR1 is MRHNA, CDR2 SNTAGT, per germline. This CDR3 spans 17 amino acids. J gave up 4 bases and V 2 bases, and 11 bases lay outside the gene matches. In DNA, the CDR3 is TGTGCCAGCAGTGACCGGGAGGACCGTACCCCATACAATGAGCAGTTCTTC. Its protein is CASSDREDRTPYNEQFF.

This clonotype occurred once. The CDR3 spells CASMAPLEETQYF. The CDR3 DNA sequence: TGTGCCAGCATGGCCCCTCTTGAAGAGACCCAGTACTTC. V and J are TRBV6-2 or TRBV6-3 and TRBJ2-5; D is undetermined. Germline-derived CDR1 and CDR2 are MNHEY and SVGEGT. This CDR3 is 13 amino acids long. V was shortened by 7 bases and J by 3 bases, with 12 bases between the two germline ends.

The sample holds a few counts of this clonotype. This sequence joins TRBV4-1 and TRBJ1-5; D remains ambiguous. The CDR3 consists of 15 residues. Germline V gene data show CDR1 as MGHRA and CDR2 as YSYEKL. Trimming stripped 0 bases from V and 3 bases from J, with 9 bases between. The CDR3 DNA follows: TGCGCCAGCAGCCAAGACTGGCAGGACAATCAGCCCCAGCATTTT. Protein: CASSQDWQDNQPQHF.

The chain has TRBV7-2 and TRBJ2-7; 7 positions agree with TRBD1. The CDR3 consists of 13 residues. From germline, CDR1 is SGHTA and CDR2 FQGNSA. V shed 4 bases, J shed 12 bases, and the junction held 12 bases outside the gene matches. The CDR3 region is CASSWGTDRVWYF. The DNA of the CDR3 is TGTGCCAGCAGCTGGGGGACAGATAGGGTGTGGTACTTC.

The rearrangement joins TRBV7-9 to TRBJ2-7; 8 nucleotides agree with TRBD1. Germline CDR1 SEHNR, CDR2 FQNEAQ (reference sequence). The CDR3 runs 15 residues. V lost 1 base and J lost 5; bases outside the gene matches: 7. The CDR3, as DNA: TGTGCCAGCAGCTTAGTCCTGGGACAGGCCAACGAGCAGTACTTC. Translating gives CASSLVLGQANEQYF.

This clonotype was counted between two and nine times. The rearrangement uses TRBV5-1 and TRBJ2-1; TRBD1 matches 7 bases. This CDR3 has 15 amino acids. Trimming took 0 bases from V and 5 from J; bases not matched to a gene: 5. Per the germline V gene, CDR1 is SGHRS and CDR2 is YFSETQ. The CDR3 sequence is CASSLDRGLNNEQFF. CDR3 nucleotides: TGCGCCAGCAGCTTGGACAGGGGCTTAAACAATGAGCAGTTCTTC.

This clonotype was seen more than once but under ten times. The CDR3 DNA follows: TGTGCCAGCAGCAGAAACAGGGGGCCGATTGACTATGGCTACACCTTC. Its translation: CASSRNRGPIDYGYTF. The V gene is TRBV9, the J gene TRBJ1-2; 9 bases fit TRBD1. The CDR3 is made up of 16 amino acids. Germline loops: CDR1 SGDLS, CDR2 YYNGEE. With 4 bases clipped from V and 3 bases from J, the junction kept 10 bases outside the gene matches. The variable domain in full, with the rest retrieved from reference TRBV9 and TRBJ1-2, is DSGVTQTPKHLITATGQRVTLRCSPRSGDLSVYWYQQSLDQGLQFLIQYYNGEERAKGNILERFSAQQFPDLHSELNLSSLELGDSALYFCASSRNRGPIDYGYTFGSGTRLTVV.

This clonotype was seen only a few times. The genes are TRBV9 and TRBJ2-1, with TRBD1 as a possible D gene (5 bases). The CDR3 loop spans 15 amino acids. In germline, CDR1 is SGDLS, CDR2 YYNGEE. Trimming pared 1 base from V and 12 bases from J, leaving 20 bases between. The CDR3 sequence is CASSVIEASWGAQFF. CDR3 nucleotide sequence: TGTGCCAGCAGCGTAATTGAGGCTTCATGGGGCGCGCAGTTCTTC.

This clonotype came up a few times. This sequence joins TRBV9 and TRBJ2-3; a weak D match, TRBD2 (6 bases). The CDR3 totals 13 residues. V lost 0 bases and J lost 10, with 12 bases in between. Germline lookup yields CDR1 SGDLS and CDR2 YYNGEE. CDR3 protein: CASSVGDFRAQYF. The CDR3 bases are TGTGCCAGCAGCGTAGGGGACTTTCGGGCGCAGTATTTT.

In this sample, this clonotype turned up many times. The chain employs TRBV10-3 and TRBJ1-1; D not certain. CDR3 length: 15 amino acids. Germline values: CDR1 ENHRY, CDR2 SYGVKD. Trimming took 0 bases from V and 8 from J, leaving 16 bases between them. The CDR3 region has the DNA TGTGCCATCAGTGAGTCGAACGCGGGGTCTGTGGAAGCTTTCTTT. This encodes CAISESNAGSVEAFF.

The chain uses TRBV12-3 or TRBV12-4 and TRBJ2-1; 12 bases align to TRBD2. CDR3 length: 16 residues. V was pared by 3 bases and J by 4 bases, with 4 bases of the junction left unmatched. CDR3 DNA sequence: TGTGCCAGCAGTTTCAGGACTAGCGGGGCGTACAATGAGCAGTTCTTC. Amino acids: CASSFRTSGAYNEQFF.

The chain couples TRBV2 to TRBJ2-7, with D maybe TRBD2 (6 bases). This CDR3 is 19 amino acids long. Deletions cut 2 bases from V and 0 bases from J, with 23 bases between. CDR1 and CDR2 (germline): SNHLY, FYNNEI. CDR3: CASSEIDRGATPLSYEQYF. In DNA form, the CDR3 reads TGTGCCAGCAGTGAAATTGATCGCGGGGCCACCCCACTCTCCTACGAGCAGTACTTC.

In its sample, this clonotype was seen a few times. The chain has TRBV7-8 and TRBJ2-1; 11 bases align to TRBD2. Per the germline V gene, CDR1 is SGHVS and CDR2 is FQNEAQ. After removal of 1 base from V and 5 bases from J, the junction contained 10 bases not matched to a gene. The length of the CDR3 is 18 residues. CDR3 in DNA: TGTGCCAGCAGCTTAGGGTTAGCGGGGGGGCCCAGAAACAATGAGCAGTTCTTC. Translating it yields CASSLGLAGGPRNNEQFF.

The genes are TRBV20-1 and TRBJ2-4; TRBD2 might be the D (6 bases). Germline loops: CDR1 DFQATT, CDR2 SNEGSKA (reference sequence). CDR3 size: 13 residues. For the CDR3, the DNA is TGCAGCCGGGGCGGGGAGACCAAAAACATTCAGTACTTC. Protein sequence: CSRGGETKNIQYF.

This clonotype showed up just a few times. The chain is built from TRBV6-5 and TRBJ2-3; 10 bases agree with TRBD2. Germline V lookup: CDR1 MNHEY, CDR2 SVGAGI. V was clipped by 2 bases and J by 0 bases; unmatched bases: 2. The CDR3 is 16 amino acids. Here the CDR3 reads CASSYGAGGSTDTQYF. CDR3 DNA: TGTGCCAGCAGTTACGGAGCGGGGGGGAGCACAGATACGCAGTATTTT.

In this sample, this clonotype turned up a few times. V gene TRBV4-1 combines with J gene TRBJ2-1; no firm D call. Germline values: CDR1 MGHRA, CDR2 YSYEKL. The CDR3 runs to 15 residues. Trimming took off 1 base at V and 3 bases at J, with 10 bases between the two ends. Here the CDR3 DNA reads TGCGCCAGCAGCCAAGTCTCTCCACACTACAATGAGCAGTTCTTC. Translating it yields CASSQVSPHYNEQFF.